The clone carrying this TCR beta chain was observed a handful of times. Its antigen is unknown. The sample originates from a study of cytomegalovirus exposure and HLA in healthy donors. Study-wide findings and caveats: Later on, a genetic analysis was performed. It linked a missense variant in DCLRE1C with V- and J-gene trimming of TCR beta. The classifier reportedly diagnosed cytomegalovirus status with high sensitivity and specificity.

Germline CDR1 MNHNS, CDR2 SASEGT. Trimming at V came to 7 bases and at J to 4 bases, leaving 8 bases not matched to a gene. The CDR3 extends over 15 amino acids. The PCR had 60 Vbeta and 13 Jbeta primers. Assay: immunoSEQ multiplex PCR; the TCRdb copy retains only in-frame clones and omits some. The table records 90,000 to 120,000 clones, 75% to 85% of them present only once. The rearrangement links TRBV6-1 to TRBJ2-5; 11 nucleotides align to TRBD2. The sequenced sample was PBMCs. The TCR originated in a female donor in good health and CMV-seropositive. Here the CDR3 DNA reads TGTGCCAGCACCTTTCCTAGCGGGAGGTTAGAGACCCAGTACTTC. It is translated as CASTFPSGRLETQYF.